The 21 T cell receptor beta chains below come from one sample, sequenced in a study of T cell repertoires in cytomegalovirus infection. TCRdb analysed the reads with MiXCR anew, one entry per CDR3 protein. The repertoire holds 65,000 to 90,000 distinct CDR3 sequences, with 3.7% as singletons. Material: PBMCs. The receptors originated from a human donor in good health (CMV status not recorded). Some clones in this sample may be carry-over from other donors' samples.

This clonotype was detected many times. J is TRBJ2-1 and V is TRBV27; tentatively, D is TRBD2 (5 bases). The length of the CDR3 is 16 residues. Trimming took off 7 bases at V and 2 bases at J, with 18 bases between the two ends. Looked up from germline, CDR1 is MNHEY and CDR2 is SMNVEV (reference sequence). The DNA for the CDR3 is TGTGCCAGCAAGACTAAGGCCCAATTTACCTACAATGAGCAGTTCTTC. This sequence encodes CASKTKAQFTYNEQFF.

The V and J genes are TRBV27 and TRBJ2-6; perhaps D is TRBD1 or TRBD2 (5 bases each). CDR1 is MNHEY, CDR2 SMNVEV, per germline (reference sequence). There are 16 residues in the CDR3. Trimming removed 4 bases at V and 0 bases at J, with 10 bases between. The CDR3 DNA sequence: TGTGCCAGCAGTTCGGGACGGGTCTCTGGGGCCAACGTCCTGACTTTC. Its translation is CASSSGRVSGANVLTF.

This clonotype appeared many times. This chain joins TRBV29-1 and TRBJ2-1, with 11 bases matching TRBD1. In germline, CDR1 is SQVTM, CDR2 ANQGSEA. This CDR3 contains 13 residues. Losses at the gene ends were 4 bases for V and 9 bases for J; bases not matched to a gene: 5. The CDR3 loop reads CSVGRTGGFEQFF. CDR3 in DNA: TGCAGCGTTGGTAGGACAGGGGGCTTTGAGCAGTTCTTC.

This clonotype has ten or more counts. The chain couples TRBV28 to TRBJ2-1, with TRBD2 matching 7 bases. J gave up 15 bases and V 6 bases, and 23 bases lay outside the gene matches. The CDR3 totals 16 residues. CDR1 is MDHEN, CDR2 SYDVKM, per germline. CDR3 protein: CASRLGAGTTFAPPFF. The CDR3 bases are TGTGCCAGCAGATTAGGGGCCGGGACTACTTTTGCCCCACCGTTCTTC. Complete variable domain (other parts from reference TRBV28 and TRBJ2-1): DVKVTQSSRYLVKRTGEKVFLECVQDMDHENMFWYRQDPGLGLRLIYFSYDVKMKEKGDIPEGYSVSREKKERFSLILESASTNQTSMYLCASRLGAGTTFAPPFFGPGTRLTVL.

This clonotype was seen at least ten times. The chain recombines TRBV5-1 with TRBJ2-1; 12 bases are a match to TRBD2. The CDR3 has 14 amino acids. Per germline, CDR1 SGHRS and CDR2 YFSETQ. J gave up 8 bases and V 4 bases, and 4 bases lay outside the gene matches. As DNA, the CDR3 is TGCGCCAGCAGCCGGACTAGCGGGGTCGATGAGCAGTTCTTC. Encoded protein: CASSRTSGVDEQFF.

This clonotype came up many times. J is TRBJ1-6 and V is TRBV12-3 or TRBV12-4; possible D gene TRBD1, 6 bases. The length of the CDR3 is 15 residues. Trimming pared 6 bases from V and 3 bases from J, leaving 12 bases between. CDR3 residues: CASSLTDSYNSPLHF. The CDR3 DNA sequence: TGTGCCAGCAGCTTAACGGACAGCTATAATTCACCCCTCCACTTT.

This clonotype appeared many times. This chain links TRBV6-1 with TRBJ2-3; TRBD2 agrees at 12 bases. The length of the CDR3 is 17 residues. Germline-derived CDR1 and CDR2 are MNHNS and SASEGT. V dropped 2 bases and J dropped 0; count of bases not matched to a gene: 3. CDR3 in amino acids: CASSELAGGPSTDTQYF. The CDR3 DNA reads TGTGCCAGCAGTGAACTAGCGGGGGGGCCTAGCACAGATACGCAGTATTTT.

This clonotype showed up many times. The V call is TRBV28, the J call TRBJ1-4; weak D call: TRBD1 (6 bases). V was trimmed by 5 bases and J by 4 bases, leaving 11 bases between them. CDR3 size: 14 residues. From germline, CDR1 is MDHEN and CDR2 SYDVKM. CDR3 region: CASSQTGLNEKLFF. The CDR3, as DNA: TGTGCCAGCAGTCAGACAGGCCTTAATGAAAAACTGTTTTTT.

This clonotype has ten or more counts. The V call is TRBV12-3 or TRBV12-4, the J call TRBJ2-7, with a tentative D call TRBD2 (6 bases). The CDR3 totals 19 residues. The germline V and J ends were trimmed by 1 base and 0 bases, with 22 bases remaining between them. CDR3 residues: CASSLEWQGGRFSSYEQYF. CDR3 nucleotide sequence: TGTGCCAGCAGTTTAGAATGGCAGGGAGGTCGCTTTAGCTCCTACGAGCAGTACTTC.

In its sample, this clonotype was seen many times. The J gene is TRBJ2-2, the V gene TRBV7-2; 8 bases map to TRBD2. This CDR3 spans 14 amino acids. Germline assignment: CDR1 SGHTA and CDR2 FQGNSA. After removal of 5 bases from V and 7 bases from J, the junction contained 6 bases not matched to a gene. The CDR3: CASSPGGGGGELFF. CDR3 DNA sequence: TGTGCCAGCAGCCCGGGGGGGGGAGGCGGGGAGCTGTTTTTT.

This clonotype showed up many times. V and J are TRBV19 and TRBJ1-2; D gene ambiguous. The CDR3 is made up of 14 amino acids. V was cut by 5 bases and J by 6 bases, with 16 bases left in between. CDR1 and CDR2 from the germline V gene are LNHDA and SQIVND (reference sequence). CDR3 loop: CASSFLDRTHGYTF. The CDR3 DNA reads TGTGCCAGTAGTTTCCTGGACCGGACGCATGGCTACACCTTC.

This clonotype came up many times. The genes are TRBV2 and TRBJ1-6; 10 bases line up with TRBD1. After removal of 5 bases from V and 9 bases from J, the junction contained 4 bases not matched to a gene. Looked up from germline, CDR1 is SNHLY and CDR2 is FYNNEI. The CDR3 has 14 residues. The CDR3 DNA reads as TGTGCCAGCAGTATAGACAGGGGGCGTTCACCCCTCCACTTT. Its protein product is CASSIDRGRSPLHF.

There are many counts of this clonotype. The CDR3 here is CASSSGTGSGNEQFF. The CDR3 bases are TGTGCCAGCAGCTCCGGGACAGGGAGTGGCAATGAGCAGTTCTTC. The chain carries TRBV5-4 and TRBJ2-1, with 9 bases aligning to TRBD1. V trimming: 3 bases; J trimming: 6 bases; junction bases outside the gene matches: 7. Per the germline V gene, CDR1 is SGHNT and CDR2 is YYREEE (reference sequence). This CDR3 contains 15 residues.

This clonotype was detected many times. The chain has TRBV7-2 and TRBJ1-1; a weak D match, TRBD1 (6 bases). The CDR3 has 15 amino acids. Trimming removed 4 bases at V and 11 bases at J, with 23 bases between. CDR1 and CDR2 from the germline V gene are SGHTA and FQGNSA. CDR3 loop: CASSSTIQGIRRAFF. The CDR3 DNA follows: TGTGCCAGCAGCTCCACCATCCAGGGGATCAGGAGGGCTTTCTTT.

This clonotype was seen many times. This chain joins TRBV5-6 and TRBJ1-5; D gene unclear. CDR1 is SGHDT and CDR2 is YYEEEE in the germline V gene. The CDR3 covers 15 residues. Trimming shortened V by 0 bases and J by 2 bases, and 9 bases separated the two germline ends. The CDR3 spells CASSLGGYGNQPQHF. CDR3 DNA sequence: TGTGCCAGCAGCTTGGGCGGGTACGGCAATCAGCCCCAGCATTTT.

This clonotype was observed many times. This chain links TRBV27 with TRBJ2-1; D unclear. Per germline, CDR1 MNHEY and CDR2 SMNVEV (reference sequence). V was pared by 8 bases and J by 4 bases, with 12 bases between. The CDR3 extends over 13 amino acids. The DNA of the CDR3 is TGTGCCAGCCGAACGGTTGGGTACAATGAGCAGTTCTTC. It specifies CASRTVGYNEQFF.

This clonotype was seen many times. The chain uses TRBV12-5 and TRBJ2-5; D is unresolved. Trimming removed 0 bases from V and 5 bases from J, with 4 bases in between. The CDR3 contains 12 residues. CDR1 and CDR2 (germline): LGHNT, FRNRAP. Here the CDR3 DNA reads TGTGCTAGTGGTTTGGTACCGGAGACCCAGTACTTC. It encodes CASGLVPETQYF.

This clonotype was found many times. The chain is built from TRBV3-1 and TRBJ1-1, with 8 nucleotides matching TRBD1. This CDR3 spans 17 amino acids. The germline CDR1 and CDR2 sequences are LGHDT and YNNKEL (reference sequence). The junction had 16 bases not matched to a gene; V was cut back by 2 bases and J by 8 bases. DNA of the CDR3: TGTGCCAGCAGCCAACTTGGAGGAGAAGGTAGGGACAGGGAAGCTTTCTTT. Translating it yields CASSQLGGEGRDREAFF.

This clonotype has ten or more counts. V and J are TRBV24-1 and TRBJ2-1; no reliable D call. This CDR3 spans 12 amino acids. V lost 5 bases, J lost 7 bases, and 8 bases lay in between. From germline, CDR1 is KGHDR and CDR2 SFDVKD. CDR3 DNA: TGTGCCACCAGTGGACAAGTAAATGAGCAGTTCTTC. Protein: CATSGQVNEQFF.

This clonotype was found many times. This chain links TRBV6-2 or TRBV6-3 with TRBJ2-1, with a tentative D call TRBD2 (6 bases). V lost 2 bases and J 5 bases, leaving 16 bases between the germline ends. The CDR3 spans 16 residues. The V gene's germline CDR1 is MNHEY and CDR2 SVGEGT. The DNA of the CDR3 is TGTGCCAGCAGTTACACAGCCGGGACTGGACACAATGAGCAGTTCTTC. Translation: CASSYTAGTGHNEQFF.

This clonotype counts as medium-sized. The V and J genes are TRBV7-2 and TRBJ1-2; 9 bases align to TRBD1. V was pared by 4 bases and J by 4 bases, with 4 bases of the junction left unmatched. CDR1 SGHTA and CDR2 FQGNSA come from the germline V gene. The CDR3 is made up of 14 amino acids. CDR3 protein: CASSWDRARYGYTF. CDR3 in DNA: TGTGCCAGCAGCTGGGACAGGGCACGCTATGGCTACACCTTC.